This T cell receptor (beta chain) was sequenced in a study of glioma-infiltrating T cells. This clonotype came up many times. The V gene's germline CDR1 is SGHVS and CDR2 FQNEAQ. There are 12 residues in the CDR3. V was cut by 2 bases and J by 3 bases, with 3 bases left in between. Amplification of TCR alpha and beta CDR3 regions from RNA used iRepertoire nested multiplex PCR. MiXCR, run by TCRdb on the multiplex PCR reads, gives a single entry per CDR3 protein. The sample records approximately 93,000 distinct CDR3 sequences, roughly 37% being singletons. The clonotype comes from a human donor with low-grade glioma or glioblastoma, undergoing nonglioma brain surgery, or in good health (not recorded which). The sample comprised glioma tissue, nonneoplastic brain tissue, or PBMCs (not recorded which). The rearrangement joins TRBV7-8 to TRBJ2-3, with D unresolved. This CDR3 is CASSLITDTQYF. CDR3 in DNA: TGTGCCAGCAGCTTAATTACAGATACGCAGTATTTT.